Presented here are 4 T cell receptor beta chains from one specimen sequenced in a study of shared clonotypes between healthy human individuals. TCRdb's copy holds only in-frame clones and misses some; the assay was immunoSEQ multiplex PCR. Here the sample spans nearly 1,000,000 clones, less than 85% being singletons. Source material: memory CD4+ T cells sorted from blood. Subset reported: CD45RA-negative fraction. All receptors derive from a man aged 18-30 years in good health.

The rearrangement joins TRBV9 to TRBJ2-1, with D perhaps matching TRBD1 (6 bases). CDR1 and CDR2 (germline): SGDLS, YYNGEE. The V end was cut by 3 bases, the J end by 6 bases, with 19 bases between. The CDR3 contains 16 residues. This chain's CDR3 is CASSDLPGTSTNEQFF. In DNA, the CDR3 is TGTGCCAGCAGCGACCTTCCCGGGACAAGCACCAATGAGCAGTTCTTC.

This clone came up once. V usage is TRBV10-1 and J usage is TRBJ2-3; 8 positions agree with TRBD1. Trimming took 6 bases from V and 3 from J; bases not matched to a gene: 5. Germline CDR1 is WNHNN and CDR2 is SYGVQD (reference sequence). This CDR3 has 14 amino acids. The CDR3 region is CASSGTGGTDTQYF. The DNA of the CDR3 is TGCGCCAGCAGCGGGACAGGCGGTACAGATACGCAGTATTTT.

The chain employs TRBV30 and TRBJ2-7; D gene uncertain. The V end was cut by 0 bases, the J end by 3 bases, with 9 bases between. Germline values: CDR1 GTSNPN, CDR2 SVGIG (reference sequence). This CDR3 contains 13 residues. The CDR3 reads CAWSVELDYEQYF. The CDR3, as DNA: TGTGCCTGGAGTGTAGAATTGGACTACGAGCAGTACTTC. Supplemented by reference TRBV30 and TRBJ2-7, the full variable domain reads SQTIHQWPATLVQPVGSPLSLECTVEGTSNPNLYWYRQAAGRGLQLLFYSVGIGQISSEVPQNLSASRPQDRQFILSSKKLLLSDSGFYLCAWSVELDYEQYFGPGTRLTVT.

The chain combines TRBV5-1 with TRBJ2-7; 9 positions agree with TRBD2. V dropped 5 bases and J dropped 3; count of bases not matched to a gene: 6. Germline V CDR1 and CDR2: SGHRS, YFSETQ. The CDR3 loop spans 14 amino acids. This CDR3 reads CASRRVAGDYEQYF. CDR3 sequence (DNA): TGCGCCAGCAGAAGGGTAGCGGGGGACTACGAGCAGTACTTC.